The 15 T cell receptor beta chains listed next were all sequenced from one sample in a study of cytomegalovirus exposure and HLA in healthy donors. Clones were sequenced by immunoSEQ multiplex PCR, and TCRdb holds only the in-frame ones, with some missing. This sample has about 66,000 clones, with approximately 96% found just once. Input material: PBMCs. The source is a young man in good health and CMV-seronegative.

The CDR3 is CASSLAPQVPEAFF. DNA of the CDR3: TGTGCCAGCAGCTTAGCCCCGCAGGTCCCTGAAGCTTTCTTT. This rearrangement joins TRBV7-8 to TRBJ1-1; D gene unclear. This CDR3 comprises 14 residues. Trimming shortened V by 0 bases and J by 6 bases, and 11 bases separated the two germline ends. CDR1 is SGHVS and CDR2 is FQNEAQ in the germline V gene.

The rearrangement joins TRBV15 to TRBJ2-4; tentatively, D is TRBD2 (6 bases). V was shortened by 1 base and J by 4 bases, with 20 bases between the two germline ends. There are 18 residues in the CDR3. Germline V CDR1 and CDR2: LNHNV, YYDKDF (reference sequence). The CDR3 is CATSRVGRGRGIKNIQYF. In nucleotides, the CDR3 is TGTGCCACCAGCAGAGTGGGACGAGGCCGGGGGATTAAAAACATTCAGTACTTC.

The rearrangement joins TRBV19 to TRBJ2-2; D is possibly TRBD2 (5 bases). The CDR3 loop spans 13 amino acids. V lost 4 bases and J 5 bases, leaving 8 bases between the germline ends. The germline CDR1 and CDR2 sequences are LNHDA and SQIVND (reference sequence). CDR3 sequence reads: CASSRLPTGELFF. As DNA, the CDR3 is TGTGCCAGTAGTAGACTACCGACCGGGGAGCTGTTTTTT.

V and J are TRBV5-1 and TRBJ1-2, with D possibly being TRBD1 (5 bases). V dropped 0 bases and J dropped 4 bases, with 7 bases sitting between them. The CDR3 covers 13 residues. CDR1 and CDR2 from the germline V gene are SGHRS and YFSETQ. CDR3 in DNA: TGCGCCAGCAGCTTGGGACAGAGCTATGGCTACACCTTC. Protein: CASSLGQSYGYTF.

The chain has TRBV7-9 and TRBJ2-5; D perhaps matches TRBD1 (6 bases). Trimming pared 1 base from V and 5 bases from J, leaving 14 bases between. Germline CDR1 is SEHNR and CDR2 is FQNEAQ (reference sequence). The CDR3 loop spans 15 amino acids. The chain's CDR3 is CASSLVLGGGETQYF. The CDR3 DNA is TGTGCCAGCAGCTTAGTTCTCGGTGGGGGCGAGACCCAGTACTTC.

The V and J genes are TRBV18 and TRBJ1-1; perhaps TRBD1 as D (6 bases). CDR1 and CDR2 from the germline V gene are KGHSH and LQKENI. Trimming pared 5 bases from V and 0 bases from J, leaving 13 bases between. CDR3 length: 15 amino acids. The chain's CDR3 is CASSSQGSVNTEAFF. The CDR3 bases are TGTGCCAGCTCATCGCAGGGGTCTGTGAACACTGAAGCTTTCTTT.

This clone has just one count. The chain employs TRBV5-8 and TRBJ1-5; 7 nucleotides line up with TRBD1. CDR1 SGHTS and CDR2 YDEGEE come from the germline V gene. With 0 bases clipped from V and 3 bases from J, the junction kept 3 bases outside the gene matches. The CDR3 has 15 residues. CDR3 sequence (DNA): TGTGCCAGCAGCTTGGGGCAGGGGGTCAATCAGCCCCAGCATTTT. This codes for CASSLGQGVNQPQHF.

This chain connects TRBV9 to TRBJ2-7; TRBD1 agrees at 10 bases. This CDR3 comprises 15 residues. Trimming cost V 1 base and J 9 bases; bases outside gene matches: 10. Germline CDR1 SGDLS, CDR2 YYNGEE. The CDR3 DNA reads as TGTGCCAGCAGCGTAACCGGGACAGGGGATGGGGGGCAGTACTTC. It encodes CASSVTGTGDGGQYF.

V and J are TRBV29-1 and TRBJ1-5; D is possibly TRBD1 (6 bases). This CDR3 has 15 residues. V shed 2 bases and J shed 2 bases, with 13 bases lying between them. The V gene's germline CDR1 is SQVTM and CDR2 ANQGSEA. The CDR3 loop reads CSVEIPGAGNQPQHF. DNA for the CDR3: TGCAGCGTTGAAATCCCAGGGGCAGGCAATCAGCCCCAGCATTTT.

This clone was seen a single time. The rearrangement links TRBV7-2 to TRBJ2-7; D not resolved. V shed 6 bases and J shed 0 bases, with 12 bases lying between them. The CDR3 runs 14 residues. Germline V gives CDR1 SGHTA, CDR2 FQGNSA. The CDR3, as DNA: TGTGCCAGCAGTTTCACGTCGAGCTCCTACGAGCAGTACTTC. Translation gives CASSFTSSSYEQYF.

This chain links TRBV6-5 with TRBJ1-1, with TRBD1 as a possible D gene (6 bases). Per the germline V gene, CDR1 is MNHEY and CDR2 is SVGAGI. The V end was cut by 5 bases, the J end by 4 bases, with 17 bases between. The CDR3 is 15 residues long. CDR3 coding DNA: TGTGCCAGCAGTAAACGCCAGGGGTCGAGCACTGAAGCTTTCTTT. It is translated as CASSKRQGSSTEAFF.

The genes are TRBV2 and TRBJ2-3; tentative D call: TRBD1 (7 bases). The ends were cut back, 6 bases at V and 6 bases at J, with 22 bases in the middle. The V gene's germline CDR1 is SNHLY and CDR2 FYNNEI. CDR3 size: 16 residues. CDR3 residues: CASSPRLGGGVDTQYF. The CDR3 nucleotides are TGTGCCAGCAGCCCCAGACTAGGGGGCGGGGTGGATACGCAGTATTTT.

The rearrangement links TRBV30 to TRBJ2-7; D unresolved. The CDR3 is 11 amino acids. Between the trimmed V and J ends, which lost 2 bases and 7 bases, there was a span of 9 bases. The germline V gene encodes CDR1 GTSNPN and CDR2 SVGIG (reference sequence). The DNA of the CDR3 is TGTGCCTGGAGTATATTGAGGGAGCAGTACTTC. Translation: CAWSILREQYF.

The chain links TRBV27 to TRBJ2-1; 7 positions match TRBD2. V was pared by 2 bases and J by 4 bases, with 8 bases of the junction left unmatched. Germline V gives CDR1 MNHEY, CDR2 SMNVEV (reference sequence). This CDR3 spans 16 amino acids. The chain's CDR3 is CASSLVGGSRYNEQFF. DNA for the CDR3: TGTGCCAGCAGTTTAGTGGGCGGGAGTAGGTACAATGAGCAGTTCTTC.

V and J are TRBV6-5 and TRBJ2-7; D may be TRBD1 (6 bases). V gave up 5 bases and J gave up 0 bases, with 8 bases separating them. The germline V gene encodes CDR1 MNHEY and CDR2 SVGAGI. The CDR3 sequence is 13 residues long. CDR3 nucleotides: TGTGCCAGCAGTCGGGACACCTCCTACGAGCAGTACTTC. It yields the protein CASSRDTSYEQYF.